These 14 T cell receptor beta chains originate from one sample sequenced in a study of CD8+ T cells in alopecia areata. RNA extraction and reverse transcription yielded cDNA as sequencing template. Profiling relied on immunoSEQ multiplex PCR, and the TCRdb table lists in-frame clones only, not all of them. Of about 140,000 clones listed, about half are singletons. Sample: CD4+ T cells sorted from blood, taken at week 0. The receptors shown here come from a human donor with alopecia areata.

This rearrangement joins TRBV10-3 to TRBJ1-1; 9 bases match TRBD1. This CDR3 has 15 amino acids. Germline V gives CDR1 ENHRY, CDR2 SYGVKD. V dropped 6 bases and J dropped 1; count of bases not matched to a gene: 6. As DNA, the CDR3 is TGTGCCATCAGCGTGGACAGGGGCCAGAACACTGAAGCTTTCTTT. Protein: CAISVDRGQNTEAFF.

The rearrangement links TRBV27 to TRBJ2-7; 11 nucleotides align to TRBD2. V shed 4 bases, J shed 2 bases, and the junction held 4 bases outside the gene matches. Germline-derived CDR1 and CDR2 are MNHEY and SMNVEV (reference sequence). CDR3 length equals 15 residues. CDR3 in DNA: TGTGCCAGCAGTTCCCGACTAGCGGGAACCTACGAGCAGTACTTC. It codes for CASSSRLAGTYEQYF.

This chain connects TRBV27 to TRBJ2-3, with D uncertain. The CDR3 has 13 residues. Per the germline V gene, CDR1 is MNHEY and CDR2 is SMNVEV (reference sequence). Trimming removed 3 bases from V and 1 base from J, with 5 bases in between. The CDR3 sequence is CASSFSGTDTQYF. CDR3 sequence (DNA): TGTGCCAGCAGTTTCTCCGGCACAGATACGCAGTATTTT.

CDR3 residues: CASSIGTQETQYF. The DNA of the CDR3 is TGCGCCAGCAGCATCGGGACCCAAGAGACCCAGTACTTC. This sequence joins TRBV4-1 and TRBJ2-5; D is tentatively TRBD1 or TRBD2 (5 bases each). This CDR3 spans 13 amino acids. Trimming took off 5 bases at V and 1 base at J, with 8 bases between the two ends. CDR1 is MGHRA, CDR2 YSYEKL, per germline.

V usage is TRBV29-1 and J usage is TRBJ2-1, with D possibly being TRBD2 (6 bases). Trimming pared 6 bases from V and 7 bases from J, leaving 16 bases between. Germline CDR1 is SQVTM and CDR2 is ANQGSEA. The CDR3 spans 13 residues. The CDR3 spells CSVATGVGNEQFF. CDR3 in DNA: TGCAGCGTAGCAACGGGGGTGGGGAATGAGCAGTTCTTC.

V and J are TRBV4-2 and TRBJ2-1, with TRBD2 identical over 8 bases. The CDR3 is made up of 15 amino acids. From germline, CDR1 is LGHNA and CDR2 YNFKEQ. The ends lost 0 bases at V and 4 bases at J; junction bases unmatched: 2. CDR3 DNA sequence: TGTGCCAGCAGCCAAGATAGCGGGACTTACAATGAGCAGTTCTTC. Translation: CASSQDSGTYNEQFF.

The rearrangement uses TRBV11-3 and TRBJ2-1; no clear D. Germline CDR1 SGHNT, CDR2 YENEEA. The CDR3 has 15 residues. Trimming left V 0 bases short and J 1 base short, with 7 bases between. CDR3: CASSLESASYNEQFF. For the CDR3, the DNA is TGTGCCAGCAGCTTAGAGTCTGCATCCTACAATGAGCAGTTCTTC.

The chain carries TRBV2 and TRBJ1-2; a weak D match, TRBD1 (5 bases). Germline lookup yields CDR1 SNHLY and CDR2 FYNNEI. V lost 4 bases, J lost 2 bases, and 11 bases lay in between. The CDR3 runs to 14 residues. The DNA of the CDR3 is TGTGCCAGCAGTGCGTCGGCAGGGAACTATGGCTACACCTTC. Its protein is CASSASAGNYGYTF.

The chain is built from TRBV28 and TRBJ2-7, with 12 bases fitting TRBD2. The trim removed 5 bases at V and 3 bases at J, leaving 14 bases unmatched. The CDR3 contains 18 residues. From germline, CDR1 is MDHEN and CDR2 SYDVKM. The CDR3 here is CASSLSRGLTSGSYEQYF. Here the CDR3 DNA reads TGTGCCAGCAGTCTCTCAAGGGGCCTGACTAGCGGGAGCTACGAGCAGTACTTC.

The rearrangement uses TRBV7-2 and TRBJ2-7, with a possible D match to TRBD2 (5 bases). CDR3 length equals 15 residues. Germline CDR1 and CDR2: SGHTA and FQGNSA. Deletions cut 1 base from V and 3 bases from J, with 13 bases between. In DNA, the CDR3 is TGTGCCAGCAGCTTAGATCTTGCTAGCTTCTACGAGCAGTACTTC. Its protein is CASSLDLASFYEQYF. Full variable domain (outside the CDR3, taken from reference TRBV7-2 and TRBJ2-7): GAGVSQSPSNKVTEKGKDVELRCDPISGHTALYWYRQSLGQGLEFLIYFQGNSAPDKSGLPSDRFSAERTGGSVSTLTIQRTQQEDSAVYLCASSLDLASFYEQYFGPGTRLTVT.

This sequence joins TRBV18 and TRBJ2-7, with 10 bases fitting TRBD1. CDR1 is KGHSH, CDR2 LQKENI, per germline. V gave up 1 base and J gave up 5 bases; unmatched junction bases: 2. The CDR3 contains 14 residues. CDR3 DNA: TGTGCCAGCTCACCACGACAGGGGGCTAACGAGCAGTACTTC. Its translation: CASSPRQGANEQYF.

This clone was observed a handful of times. The chain has TRBV7-8 and TRBJ2-4; TRBD2 might be the D (5 bases). CDR1 is SGHVS and CDR2 is FQNEAQ in the germline V gene. The CDR3 totals 15 residues. V dropped 5 bases and J dropped 0 bases, with 11 bases sitting between them. The CDR3 sequence: CASSDPSLAKNIQYF. CDR3 coding DNA: TGTGCCAGCAGCGACCCTAGCTTAGCCAAAAACATTCAGTACTTC.

The V gene is TRBV29-1, the J gene TRBJ2-6; D is possibly TRBD1 (6 bases). The CDR3 extends over 17 amino acids. Trimming pared 1 base from V and 0 bases from J, leaving 13 bases between. Per the germline V gene, CDR1 is SQVTM and CDR2 is ANQGSEA. CDR3 coding DNA: TGCAGCGTTGAAGGGAGAGACAGGAGCTCTGGGGCCAACGTCCTGACTTTC. It specifies CSVEGRDRSSGANVLTF.

The CDR3 bases are TGTGCCTGGAGTGCGGGGGGCACAACAGATACGCAGTATTTT. Amino acid sequence: CAWSAGGTTDTQYF. The V and J genes are TRBV30 and TRBJ2-3, with a weak D call TRBD2 (7 bases). The CDR3 has 14 amino acids. Deletions cut 1 base from V and 3 bases from J, with 11 bases between. The germline CDR1 and CDR2 sequences are GTSNPN and SVGIG (reference sequence). The entire variable domain, with the rest obtained from reference TRBV30 and TRBJ2-3, is as follows: SQTIHQWPATLVQPVGSPLSLECTVEGTSNPNLYWYRQAAGRGLQLLFYSVGIGQISSEVPQNLSASRPQDRQFILSSKKLLLSDSGFYLCAWSAGGTTDTQYFGPGTRLTVL.